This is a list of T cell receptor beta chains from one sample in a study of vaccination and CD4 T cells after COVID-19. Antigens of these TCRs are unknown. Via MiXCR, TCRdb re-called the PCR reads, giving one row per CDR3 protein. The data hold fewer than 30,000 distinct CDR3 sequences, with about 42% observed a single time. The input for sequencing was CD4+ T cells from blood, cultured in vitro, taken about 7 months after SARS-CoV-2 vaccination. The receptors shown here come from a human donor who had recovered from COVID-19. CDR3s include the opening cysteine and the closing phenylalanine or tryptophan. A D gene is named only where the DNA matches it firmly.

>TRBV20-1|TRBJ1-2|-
CSARDWGGVYGYTF
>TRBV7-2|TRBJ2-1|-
CASSSIADSSYNEQFF
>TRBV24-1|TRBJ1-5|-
CATSDFNQPQHF
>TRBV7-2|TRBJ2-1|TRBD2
CASSLVSVFGAGVGYNEQFF
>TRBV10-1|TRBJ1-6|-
CASRRGGLVRHSPLHF
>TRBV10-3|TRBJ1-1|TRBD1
CATHGQGNVGTEAFF
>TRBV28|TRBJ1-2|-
CASRLDGGDGYTF
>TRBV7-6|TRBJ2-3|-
CASSPEGGLSTDTQYF
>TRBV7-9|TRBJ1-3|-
CASSLVREGNTIYF
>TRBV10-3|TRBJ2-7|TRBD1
CAMGTGGDEQYF
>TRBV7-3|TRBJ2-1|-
CASSILGSSSYNEQFF
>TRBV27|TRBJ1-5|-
CASALARQGDYQPQHF
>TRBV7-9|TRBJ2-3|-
CASSLGGRDTQYF
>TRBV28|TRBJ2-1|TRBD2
CASSRTSLDNEQFF
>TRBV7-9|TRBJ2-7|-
CASSSRSGNYEQYF
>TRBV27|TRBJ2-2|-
CASSPGQVAGELFF
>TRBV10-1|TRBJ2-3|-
CATTAGDPQYF
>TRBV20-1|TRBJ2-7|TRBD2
CSAFRIAGYEQYF
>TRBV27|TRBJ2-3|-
CASSQPTDTDTQYF
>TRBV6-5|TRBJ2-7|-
CASSSRVHEQYF
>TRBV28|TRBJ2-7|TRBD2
CASSLTAGGPGEQYF
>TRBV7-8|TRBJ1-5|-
CASSDRRRNQPQHF
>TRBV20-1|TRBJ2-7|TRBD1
CSASPGQGAYEQYF
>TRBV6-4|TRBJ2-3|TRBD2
CASSLGPGGTDTQYF
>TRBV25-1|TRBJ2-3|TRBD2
CASTQGLGGFVYF
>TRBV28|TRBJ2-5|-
CVTALGYQETQYF
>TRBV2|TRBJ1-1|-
CASSAIRVIYAEAFF
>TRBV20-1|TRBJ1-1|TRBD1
CSARKSLNRGTEAFF
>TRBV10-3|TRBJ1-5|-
CAISESKGGVGDQPQHF
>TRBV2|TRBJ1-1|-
CASMYRRTEAFF